The 5 T cell receptor beta chains given below trace back to one sample, sequenced in a study of T cell changes during pregnancy in multiple sclerosis. Profiled with immunoSEQ multiplex PCR; TCRdb holds only in-frame clones, not every one. The sample consists of about 32,000 clones, roughly 89% of them appearing once. Source: CD8+ T cells from peripheral blood mononuclear cells, taken in the first trimester of pregnancy. These receptors were taken from a female donor with multiple sclerosis, enrolled in a pregnancy study.

The chain combines TRBV4-1 with TRBJ2-2; 7 bases align to TRBD1. Germline CDR1 reads MGHRA; CDR2 reads YSYEKL. With V trimmed by 0 bases and J by 8 bases, 6 bases remained unmatched. The CDR3 sequence is 15 residues long. The CDR3 coding sequence is TGCGCCAGCAGCCAAGAGAAGACAGGGCAAGGGGAGCTGTTTTTT. As protein: CASSQEKTGQGELFF.

The chain has TRBV27 and TRBJ1-5; 9 bases are shared with TRBD1. The junction had 1 base not matched to a gene; V was cut back by 6 bases and J by 4 bases. Germline V gene sequence: CDR1 MNHEY, CDR2 SMNVEV (reference sequence). This CDR3 has 13 residues. The CDR3 sequence is CASRGQGNQPQHF. Written as DNA, the CDR3 is TGTGCCAGCAGGGGACAGGGTAATCAGCCCCAGCATTTT.

DNA of the CDR3: TGCGCCAGCAGCTTGACGGACAGGAGCTCCTACAATGAGCAGTTCTTC. It encodes CASSLTDRSSYNEQFF. The J gene is TRBJ2-1, the V gene TRBV5-1, with TRBD1 matching 7 bases. Germline CDR1 and CDR2: SGHRS and YFSETQ. The CDR3 runs to 16 residues. The V and J ends lost 1 base and 0 bases, in that order; junction bases with no gene match: 4.

The chain employs TRBV7-9 and TRBJ1-4; tentatively, D is TRBD1 (5 bases). The germline V gene encodes CDR1 SEHNR and CDR2 FQNEAQ (reference sequence). V was clipped by 3 bases and J by 6 bases, with 8 bases between them. The CDR3 sequence is 13 residues long. In DNA, the CDR3 is TGTGCCAGCAGCTTGGGGGGGGATGAAAAACTGTTTTTT. Its translation: CASSLGGDEKLFF.

V usage is TRBV13 and J usage is TRBJ1-2, with a weak D call TRBD1 (6 bases). Germline CDR1 PRHDT, CDR2 FYEKMQ (reference sequence). V was clipped by 5 bases and J by 5 bases, with 21 bases between them. The CDR3 totals 16 residues. The CDR3, as DNA: TGTGCCAGCAGCCCTGCTGGGGGGGCAATTTTATATGGCTACACCTTC. Residues: CASSPAGGAILYGYTF.